The rows below give T cell receptor beta chains drawn from one sample of a study of cytomegalovirus exposure and HLA in healthy donors. TCRdb's copy holds only in-frame clones and misses some; the assay was immunoSEQ multiplex PCR. The sample includes 100,000 or so clones, 74% seen only once; the top ten take roughly 2.7%. The specimen sequenced was PBMCs. The receptors originated from a man between 45 and 60 years old in good health and CMV-seropositive. The CDR3 runs from the conserved cysteine through the conserved F or W. D genes are given only for firm matches. Size tells how often a clone was seen (once, few, many) or the class of an expanded clone, and some rows leave it out.

d_gene,j_gene,v_gene,abundance,CDR3nt,CDR3aa
TRBD1,TRBJ1-1,TRBV19,.,TGTGCCAGTAGTATCCTACCGGGACAGCAAACTGGAGCTGAAGCTTTCTTT,CASSILPGQQTGAEAFF
.,TRBJ2-1,TRBV7-8,.,TGTGCCAGCAGAGGACGTGGGCCGCCTTTCGGGGGTGAGCAGTTCTTC,CASRGRGPPFGGEQFF
TRBD1,TRBJ2-7,TRBV7-3,.,TGTGCCAGCAGCTTTCAGGGGGCGGGAGAGCAGTACTTC,CASSFQGAGEQYF
.,TRBJ1-1,TRBV6-5,.,TGTGCCAGCAGTTACGATCGGACAGTTATGAACACTGAAGCTTTCTTT,CASSYDRTVMNTEAFF
.,TRBJ2-2,TRBV9,.,TGTGCCAGCAGCGTTAGCTTAGCTTCCGGGGAGCTGTTTTTT,CASSVSLASGELFF
.,TRBJ1-2,TRBV6-1,.,TGTGCCAGCAGTGAGAGGGGGACCTATGGCTACACCTTC,CASSERGTYGYTF
.,TRBJ1-2,TRBV6-6,.,TGTGCCAGCAGGAGACAGGAAAACTATGGCTACACCTTC,CASRRQENYGYTF
.,TRBJ2-2,TRBV7-7,few,TGTGCCAGCAGCCCGTTAGCGGCCACGAACACCGGGGAGCTGTTTTTT,CASSPLAATNTGELFF
.,TRBJ1-5,TRBV4-1,.,TGCGCCAGCAGCCGCGGTGGGGACATCGATCAGCCCCAGCATTTT,CASSRGGDIDQPQHF
.,TRBJ2-3,TRBV7-2,.,TGTGCCAGCAGCTCCGGGCGGGCCTTATATACGCAGTATTTT,CASSSGRALYTQYF
.,TRBJ1-3,TRBV6-5,.,TGTGCCAGTGGGGAGGCTGGAAACACCATATATTTT,CASGEAGNTIYF
.,TRBJ2-7,TRBV2,once,TGTGCCAGCAGCGTACAGGAATTCTCCTACGAGCAGTACTTC,CASSVQEFSYEQYF
TRBD1,TRBJ2-3,TRBV5-1,.,TGCGCCAGCAGCTCGGACAGGGGAGACACAGATACGCAGTATTTT,CASSSDRGDTDTQYF
TRBD1,TRBJ1-1,TRBV18,.,TGTGCCAGCTCACCTGCGGACAGGGCGAACACTGAAGCTTTCTTT,CASSPADRANTEAFF
TRBD1,TRBJ1-4,TRBV28,.,TGTGCCAGCAGTTATCGTACCGGGACAGGGGATGAAAAACTGTTTTTT,CASSYRTGTGDEKLFF
.,TRBJ2-2,TRBV7-6,.,TGTGCCAGCAGCCTCCGGGACTGGGGGATGGCCGGGGAGCTGTTTTTT,CASSLRDWGMAGELFF
.,TRBJ2-4,TRBV5-4,.,TGTGCCAGCAGCACCCGGGGGACAGAGGGAAACATTCAGTACTTC,CASSTRGTEGNIQYF
TRBD1,TRBJ2-1,TRBV11-3,few,TGTGCCAGCAGCCCCCTGGGGGACAGGGTGTATGAGCAGTTCTTC,CASSPLGDRVYEQFF
.,TRBJ2-1,TRBV14,.,TGTGCCAGCAGCCAAGATAGGAAGTTCCAGGGGTTGTACAATGAGCAGTTCTTC,CASSQDRKFQGLYNEQFF
TRBD2,TRBJ2-5,TRBV2,.,TGTGCCAGCACGAAGCTAGCGGGAGAAGAGACCCAGTACTTC,CASTKLAGEETQYF
.,TRBJ1-1,TRBV30,.,TGTGCCTGGAGGGTAGGATCGGACAGCGCTGAAGCTTTCTTT,CAWRVGSDSAEAFF
.,TRBJ2-7,TRBV27,few,TGTGCCAGCAGTTTGGGGCCAGCCTCCGAGCAGTACTTC,CASSLGPASEQYF
TRBD1,TRBJ2-7,TRBV5-4,once,TGTGCCAGCAGCTACGCAGGGGGCAAGGCATCCTACGAGCAGTACTTC,CASSYAGGKASYEQYF
.,TRBJ2-7,TRBV20-1,.,TGCAGTGCGGGGAGGGGGAACGAGCAGTACTTC,CSAGRGNEQYF
TRBD2,TRBJ2-7,TRBV9,.,TGTGCCAGCAGCGTAGATGGCGGGGGGGCCCCCGAGCAGTACTTC,CASSVDGGGAPEQYF
.,TRBJ2-7,TRBV5-1,.,TGCGCCAGCAGCTTGACAGAACAGGGTTCTGGCGAGCAGTACTTC,CASSLTEQGSGEQYF
.,TRBJ1-2,TRBV6-6,.,TGTGCCAGCAGTTACTCGACCGGACAGAGGTGGGGCTACACCTTC,CASSYSTGQRWGYTF
TRBD1,TRBJ1-2,TRBV2,.,TGTGCCAGCAGGGATTTTGAGGGGCAGGGGGTCTATGGCTACACCTTC,CASRDFEGQGVYGYTF
.,TRBJ2-2,TRBV6-1,.,TGTGCCAACACCATGGGGCCCAACACCGGGGAGCTGTTTTTT,CANTMGPNTGELFF
.,TRBJ2-2,TRBV5-1,.,TGCGCCAGCAGCTTGGGCGGGTCGAACACCGGGGAGCTGTTTTTT,CASSLGGSNTGELFF
TRBD1,TRBJ1-4,TRBV11-2,once,TGTGCCAGCAGCTTAAGGGGGCGTGACGAAAAACTGTTTTTT,CASSLRGRDEKLFF
.,TRBJ1-4,TRBV6-5,few,TGTGCCAGCAGCGAAAACAGGGCCCCTAATGAAAAACTGTTTTTT,CASSENRAPNEKLFF
TRBD2,TRBJ2-7,TRBV2,few,TGTGCCAGCAGTCGAACGGGGGGGAGGTACGAGCAGTACTTC,CASSRTGGRYEQYF
.,TRBJ2-2,TRBV7-3,.,TGTGCCAGCAGCTCCCGGCCCCAGGCGGAGCTGTTTTTT,CASSSRPQAELFF
TRBD1,TRBJ1-4,TRBV12-5,.,TGTGCTAGCTTAGGACAGGGGGCCGAGACTAATGAAAAACTGTTTTTT,CASLGQGAETNEKLFF
.,TRBJ2-5,TRBV4-1,once,TGCGCCAGCAGCCTTAGTAGGGGAGAGACCCAGTACTTC,CASSLSRGETQYF
TRBD1,TRBJ1-1,TRBV6-5,.,TGTGCCAGCAGTTACTTGGACAGGCACCCTTCCTTT,CASSYLDRHPSF
.,TRBJ1-1,TRBV4-2,.,TGTGCCAGCAGCCAATCAAAGGGACAGAACACTGAAGCTTTCTTT,CASSQSKGQNTEAFF
.,TRBJ1-1,TRBV5-1,.,TGTGCCAGCAGCCCACTGACAGGGAACACTGAAGCTTTCTTT,CASSPLTGNTEAFF
.,TRBJ2-7,TRBV4-1,.,TGCGCCAGCAGCCAAGATTACAGGACAGACTCCTACGAGCAGTACTTC,CASSQDYRTDSYEQYF
TRBD2,TRBJ2-3,TRBV9,.,TGTGCCAGCAGCGTAGCTCTAGCGGAGGGGACGCAGTATTTT,CASSVALAEGTQYF
.,TRBJ2-7,TRBV5-6,.,TGTGCCAGCAGCTTGGTTAGCTCCTACGAGCAGTACTTC,CASSLVSSYEQYF
TRBD1,TRBJ2-5,TRBV7-2,.,TGTGCCAGCAGCCAGGACAGGGGGCGAGAGACCCAGTACTTC,CASSQDRGRETQYF
.,TRBJ2-3,TRBV5-1,.,TGCGCCACCACCCCTAGCGCCCTTAGCACAGATACGCAGTATTTT,CATTPSALSTDTQYF
TRBD1,TRBJ1-2,TRBV14,.,TGTGCCAGCAGCAGACAGGGGTCGAGGGGCTACACCTTC,CASSRQGSRGYTF
.,TRBJ1-1,TRBV5-1,.,TGCGCCAGCAGACGATCCAGGGATATTAACACTGAAGCTTTCTTT,CASRRSRDINTEAFF
.,TRBJ1-2,TRBV5-3,.,TGTGCCAGAAGCTTGTGGCGGAAAACATATGGCTACACCTTC,CARSLWRKTYGYTF
.,TRBJ2-7,TRBV9,.,TGTGCCAGCAGCGTAGGGGGAGACGAGCAGTACTTC,CASSVGGDEQYF
TRBD1,TRBJ2-7,TRBV5-5,.,TGTGCCAGCAGCTTGGGACAGGGTTCATCCTACGAGCAGTACTTC,CASSLGQGSSYEQYF
.,TRBJ1-6,TRBV7-2,.,TGTGCCAGCAGCCCGCAGGGATTTAATTCACCCCTCCACTTT,CASSPQGFNSPLHF
.,TRBJ2-7,TRBV18,few,TGTGCCAGCTCACCACCATCGGGGGTTGGGAACGAGCAGTACTTC,CASSPPSGVGNEQYF